Included here is one TCR beta chain sequence, with context. The data are from a study of control samples from healthy donors and cancer patients. Germline CDR1 reads SGHTA; CDR2 reads FQGNSA. The CDR3 covers 13 residues. The V end was cut by 5 bases, the J end by 3 bases, with 10 bases between. Only in-frame clones appear in the TCRdb table, and some are missing; sequencing was by immunoSEQ multiplex PCR. The sample carries around 100,000 clones, about 90% recorded once. The sequence derives from a woman in her 50s in good health. The sequencing input was blood. The gene calls are TRBV7-2 and TRBJ1-2; no clear D. CDR3 sequence reads: CASSAGPDYGYTF. The CDR3 DNA follows: TGTGCCAGCAGCGCCGGGCCAGACTATGGCTACACCTTC.